This T cell receptor (beta chain) is drawn from a study of T cell repertoires in cytomegalovirus infection. Across the whole study: The authors used CMV epitopes that were HLA-C-restricted (recently identified) and HLA-B-restricted (well studied). CMV infection together with matching HLA type was indicated by public TCR beta signatures. Study-wide results and caveats: Cumulative frequency (of public TCR beta family members) identified carriers of CMV plus the relevant HLA. HLA-C-restricted CMV clonotypes gave the most frequent clonotype in two of eight donors.

As regards this clonotype: Its antigen remains unknown.

Trimming cost V 1 base and J 14 bases, with 20 bases left between them. Looked up from germline, CDR1 is SGHVT and CDR2 is SQSDAQ. The CDR3 totals 14 residues. One entry per CDR3 protein results from TCRdb running MiXCR on the reads. Among about 890,000 distinct CDR3 sequences listed, approximately 31% were seen once. The material sequenced was cultured CD8+ T cells from PBMCs, taken from culture after CMV antigen stimulation. This chain links TRBV7-4 with TRBJ1-2; D not certain. The TCR originated in a human donor in good health (CMV status not recorded). Some clones in this sample may be carry-over from other donors' samples. CDR3 residues: CASSLGGGPLKWTF. CDR3 nucleotide sequence: TGTGCCAGCAGCTTAGGTGGAGGTCCACTGAAGTGGACCTTC.